The TCR beta chain described here comes from a study of cytotoxic CD8 clonotypes in ibrutinib-treated CLL. About the research overall: Among responders, 24 were partial and 2 complete; after median roughly 66 months, around 14 stayed remitted and 12 progressed. Study findings and constraints: Clonality was higher at ibrutinib response and returned toward baseline at progression.

As for this clone: Its antigen is not known.

Only in-frame clones appear in the TCRdb table, and some are missing; sequencing was by immunoSEQ multiplex PCR. The sample holds some 43,000 clones, around 68% seen once. TCR beta libraries used approximately 1.8 micrograms of genomic DNA from cryopreserved PBMCs. The CDR3 covers 17 residues. V was clipped by 4 bases and J by 2 bases; unmatched bases: 9. Germline lookup yields CDR1 SGHNT and CDR2 YYREEE (reference sequence). The TCR was taken from a human donor with chronic lymphocytic leukemia. This rearrangement joins TRBV5-4 to TRBJ2-3, with TRBD2 matching over 11 bases. The sequencing used PBMCs, collected after 12 months of ibrutinib treatment. The CDR3 bases are TGTGCCAGCAGCCCTTGGCTAGCGGGGGGTTTCACAGATACGCAGTATTTT. Residues: CASSPWLAGGFTDTQYF.